Listed below are T cell receptor beta chains from one sample, sequenced in a study of cytomegalovirus exposure and HLA in healthy donors. Clones were read by immunoSEQ multiplex PCR, and TCRdb kept only the in-frame ones, dropping some. This sample yields about 170,000 clones, of which roughly 84% are seen a single time; approximately 2.5% belongs to the top ten. The sample was PBMCs. These receptor sequences come from a man aged 25 to 40 in good health and CMV-seropositive. The CDR3 runs from the conserved cysteine through the conserved F or W. Each record gives: CDR3 length, D gene, V gene, clone size, J gene, CDR3 protein, CDR3 DNA. A D gene is named only where the DNA matches it firmly. Rows give clone size only sometimes, using once, few, many, or a class for an expanded clone.

len: 14
d_gene: NA
v_gene: TRBV2
abundance: NA
j_gene: TRBJ2-1
CDR3aa: CASSGPSSYNEQFF
CDR3nt: TGTGCCAGCAGTGGCCCGAGCTCCTACAATGAGCAGTTCTTC

len: 17
d_gene: NA
v_gene: TRBV4-1
abundance: NA
j_gene: TRBJ2-2
CDR3aa: CASSQVSVAARTGELFF
CDR3nt: TGCGCCAGCAGCCAAGTTTCGGTCGCGGCACGGACCGGGGAGCTGTTTTTT

len: 17
d_gene: TRBD2
v_gene: TRBV10-1
abundance: NA
j_gene: TRBJ2-1
CDR3aa: CASSELAGEGTNNEQFF
CDR3nt: TGCGCCAGCAGTGAACTAGCGGGAGAAGGAACCAACAATGAGCAGTTCTTC

len: 15
d_gene: NA
v_gene: TRBV5-1
abundance: few
j_gene: TRBJ1-5
CDR3aa: CASSLLSGQGQPQHF
CDR3nt: TGCGCCAGCAGCTTGCTCTCGGGACAAGGTCAGCCCCAGCATTTT

len: 17
d_gene: TRBD2
v_gene: TRBV7-2
abundance: NA
j_gene: TRBJ2-1
CDR3aa: CASSLQWAGVRYNEQFF
CDR3nt: TGTGCCAGCAGCCTCCAGTGGGCGGGAGTCAGATACAATGAGCAGTTCTTC

len: 17
d_gene: NA
v_gene: TRBV7-2
abundance: NA
j_gene: TRBJ1-4
CDR3aa: CASSLVGGMATNEKLFF
CDR3nt: TGTGCCAGCAGCTTAGTTGGAGGGATGGCGACTAATGAAAAACTGTTTTTT

len: 17
d_gene: TRBD2
v_gene: TRBV7-2
abundance: NA
j_gene: TRBJ2-3
CDR3aa: CASSRGPYTSGKDTQYF
CDR3nt: TGTGCCAGCAGCCGGGGACCGTATACTAGCGGGAAGGATACGCAGTATTTT

len: 16
d_gene: NA
v_gene: TRBV5-8
abundance: NA
j_gene: TRBJ1-4
CDR3aa: CASSTDGGATNEKLFF
CDR3nt: TGTGCCAGCAGCACCGACGGGGGAGCAACTAATGAAAAACTGTTTTTT

len: 14
d_gene: NA
v_gene: TRBV27
abundance: NA
j_gene: TRBJ1-5
CDR3aa: CASSLQGVDQPQHF
CDR3nt: TGTGCCAGCAGTTTACAGGGTGTCGATCAGCCCCAGCATTTT

len: 13
d_gene: NA
v_gene: TRBV18
abundance: NA
j_gene: TRBJ1-5
CDR3aa: CASSPGPNQPQHF
CDR3nt: TGTGCCAGCTCACCAGGCCCCAATCAGCCCCAGCATTTT

len: 14
d_gene: NA
v_gene: TRBV27
abundance: NA
j_gene: TRBJ1-5
CDR3aa: CASSLVRGTQPQHF
CDR3nt: TGTGCCAGCAGTTTAGTTCGGGGGACTCAGCCCCAGCATTTT

len: 14
d_gene: TRBD1
v_gene: TRBV5-4
abundance: NA
j_gene: TRBJ2-7
CDR3aa: CASSPGQEWHEQYF
CDR3nt: TGTGCCAGCAGCCCAGGACAGGAGTGGCACGAGCAGTACTTC

len: 13
d_gene: NA
v_gene: TRBV27
abundance: NA
j_gene: TRBJ2-5
CDR3aa: CASSLTTEETQYF
CDR3nt: TGTGCCAGCAGTCTGACTACTGAAGAGACCCAGTACTTC

len: 14
d_gene: NA
v_gene: TRBV9
abundance: NA
j_gene: TRBJ2-3
CDR3aa: CASSVRPSADTQYF
CDR3nt: TGTGCCAGCAGCGTCCGACCTAGTGCAGATACGCAGTATTTT

len: 12
d_gene: NA
v_gene: TRBV7-9
abundance: NA
j_gene: TRBJ2-7
CDR3aa: CASSSRDYEQYF
CDR3nt: TGTGCCAGCAGCTCCCGAGACTACGAGCAGTACTTC

len: 14
d_gene: NA
v_gene: TRBV14
abundance: NA
j_gene: TRBJ1-2
CDR3aa: CASSQASAGRRYTF
CDR3nt: TGTGCCAGCAGCCAAGCCTCGGCAGGGAGGCGCTACACCTTC

len: 15
d_gene: TRBD2
v_gene: TRBV7-9
abundance: NA
j_gene: TRBJ2-1
CDR3aa: CASSPTSGGYNEQFF
CDR3nt: TGTGCCAGCAGCCCGACTAGCGGAGGCTACAATGAGCAGTTCTTC

len: 14
d_gene: TRBD1
v_gene: TRBV6-6
abundance: NA
j_gene: TRBJ1-2
CDR3aa: CASRPRQGNYGYTF
CDR3nt: TGTGCCAGCAGACCCCGACAGGGCAACTATGGCTACACCTTC

len: 13
d_gene: TRBD1
v_gene: TRBV29-1
abundance: once
j_gene: TRBJ1-1
CDR3aa: CSVEDRTGSEAFF
CDR3nt: TGCAGCGTTGAAGATAGGACAGGCTCAGAAGCTTTCTTT

len: 13
d_gene: NA
v_gene: TRBV5-5
abundance: NA
j_gene: TRBJ1-5
CDR3aa: CASSSDNNQPQHF
CDR3nt: TGTGCCAGCAGCTCGGACAACAATCAGCCCCAGCATTTT

len: 17
d_gene: TRBD2
v_gene: TRBV2
abundance: NA
j_gene: TRBJ2-2
CDR3aa: CASSEGGAGENTGELFF
CDR3nt: TGTGCCAGCAGTGAGGGGGGAGCGGGGGAGAACACCGGGGAGCTGTTTTTT

len: 18
d_gene: TRBD2
v_gene: TRBV11-3
abundance: NA
j_gene: TRBJ2-5
CDR3aa: CASSSPGLLAGDWETQYF
CDR3nt: TGTGCCAGCAGCTCGCCAGGATTACTAGCGGGAGATTGGGAGACCCAGTACTTC

len: 14
d_gene: NA
v_gene: TRBV7-2
abundance: NA
j_gene: TRBJ2-1
CDR3aa: CASSLDGLYNEQFF
CDR3nt: TGTGCCAGCAGCTTAGACGGGTTATACAATGAGCAGTTCTTC

len: 16
d_gene: NA
v_gene: TRBV19
abundance: NA
j_gene: TRBJ2-3
CDR3aa: CASSTGGQGFTDTQYF
CDR3nt: TGTGCCAGTAGTACGGGAGGACAGGGATTCACAGATACGCAGTATTTT

len: 13
d_gene: NA
v_gene: TRBV5-1
abundance: NA
j_gene: TRBJ1-2
CDR3aa: CASSLGGGYGYTF
CDR3nt: TGCGCCAGCAGCTTGGGGGGCGGCTATGGCTACACCTTC

len: 16
d_gene: NA
v_gene: TRBV11-2
abundance: NA
j_gene: TRBJ2-1
CDR3aa: CASSPRTAGSYNEQFF
CDR3nt: TGTGCCAGCAGCCCAAGGACTGCCGGCTCCTACAATGAGCAGTTCTTC

len: 17
d_gene: NA
v_gene: TRBV19
abundance: NA
j_gene: TRBJ2-2
CDR3aa: CASSNQRVTGPNGELFF
CDR3nt: TGTGCCAGTAGTAACCAGCGGGTCACGGGACCAAACGGGGAGCTGTTTTTT

len: 15
d_gene: NA
v_gene: TRBV6-5
abundance: NA
j_gene: TRBJ2-3
CDR3aa: CASSLSTDSTDTQYF
CDR3nt: TGTGCCAGCAGTTTATCGACAGATAGCACAGATACGCAGTATTTT

len: 12
d_gene: NA
v_gene: TRBV5-6
abundance: NA
j_gene: TRBJ2-3
CDR3aa: CASRRDGDTQYF
CDR3nt: TGTGCCAGCCGGCGGGACGGAGATACGCAGTATTTT

len: 15
d_gene: TRBD1
v_gene: TRBV7-2
abundance: NA
j_gene: TRBJ1-2
CDR3aa: CASSLSRQGSYGYTF
CDR3nt: TGTGCCAGCAGCCTATCGAGACAGGGTAGCTATGGCTACACCTTC

len: 13
d_gene: NA
v_gene: TRBV7-9
abundance: NA
j_gene: TRBJ2-2
CDR3aa: CASSLGDTGELFF
CDR3nt: TGTGCCAGCAGCTTAGGCGACACCGGGGAGCTGTTTTTT

len: 13
d_gene: NA
v_gene: TRBV19
abundance: NA
j_gene: TRBJ2-1
CDR3aa: CASSILEGNEQFF
CDR3nt: TGTGCCAGTAGTATATTGGAGGGAAATGAGCAGTTCTTC

len: 16
d_gene: NA
v_gene: TRBV15
abundance: NA
j_gene: TRBJ2-3
CDR3aa: CATSRGWGVGADTQYF
CDR3nt: TGTGCCACCAGCAGAGGATGGGGCGTAGGTGCAGATACGCAGTATTTT

len: 15
d_gene: TRBD1
v_gene: TRBV5-1
abundance: NA
j_gene: TRBJ2-2
CDR3aa: CASSLGTANTGELFF
CDR3nt: TGCGCCAGCAGCCTAGGGACAGCGAACACCGGGGAGCTGTTTTTT

len: 15
d_gene: TRBD2
v_gene: TRBV19
abundance: NA
j_gene: TRBJ2-7
CDR3aa: CASSPLAGGFYEQYF
CDR3nt: TGTGCCAGTAGTCCCTTAGCGGGAGGATTCTACGAGCAGTACTTC

len: 15
d_gene: NA
v_gene: TRBV5-1
abundance: NA
j_gene: TRBJ2-3
CDR3aa: CASSTGTPSTDTQYF
CDR3nt: TGCGCCAGCAGCACCGGGACTCCTAGCACAGATACGCAGTATTTT

len: 13
d_gene: TRBD2
v_gene: TRBV6-5
abundance: NA
j_gene: TRBJ2-1
CDR3aa: CASSTGTSFEQFF
CDR3nt: TGTGCCAGCAGTACCGGGACTAGCTTTGAGCAGTTCTTC

len: 16
d_gene: TRBD1
v_gene: TRBV4-3
abundance: NA
j_gene: TRBJ1-4
CDR3aa: CASSQESGTGNEKLFF
CDR3nt: TGCGCCAGCAGCCAAGAATCCGGGACAGGGAATGAAAAACTGTTTTTT

len: 14
d_gene: NA
v_gene: TRBV28
abundance: NA
j_gene: TRBJ2-3
CDR3aa: CAAWRGGGTDTQYF
CDR3nt: TGTGCCGCGTGGAGGGGGGGCGGCACAGATACGCAGTATTTT

len: 15
d_gene: NA
v_gene: TRBV19
abundance: once
j_gene: TRBJ1-3
CDR3aa: CASTTDRSSGNTIYF
CDR3nt: TGTGCCAGTACTACCGACCGGAGCTCTGGAAACACCATATATTTT

len: 16
d_gene: TRBD1
v_gene: TRBV5-1
abundance: NA
j_gene: TRBJ2-2
CDR3aa: CASSFQGAAGTGELFF
CDR3nt: TGCGCCAGCAGCTTTCAGGGGGCGGCCGGAACCGGGGAGCTGTTTTTT

len: 13
d_gene: NA
v_gene: TRBV7-2
abundance: NA
j_gene: TRBJ1-5
CDR3aa: CASSLSSNQPQHF
CDR3nt: TGTGCCAGCAGCTTATCCTCCAATCAGCCCCAGCATTTT

len: 15
d_gene: TRBD2
v_gene: TRBV18
abundance: NA
j_gene: TRBJ2-2
CDR3aa: CATGLAGSGNGELFF
CDR3nt: TGTGCTACAGGACTAGCGGGATCGGGGAACGGGGAGCTGTTTTTT

len: 14
d_gene: TRBD1
v_gene: TRBV5-1
abundance: NA
j_gene: TRBJ1-6
CDR3aa: CASSHQDRNSPLHF
CDR3nt: TGCGCCAGCAGCCACCAGGACAGGAATTCACCCCTCCACTTT

len: 14
d_gene: NA
v_gene: TRBV21-1
abundance: NA
j_gene: TRBJ1-4
CDR3aa: CASSRGRNNEKLFF
CDR3nt: TGTGCCAGCAGCAGGGGCCGGAATAATGAAAAACTGTTTTTT